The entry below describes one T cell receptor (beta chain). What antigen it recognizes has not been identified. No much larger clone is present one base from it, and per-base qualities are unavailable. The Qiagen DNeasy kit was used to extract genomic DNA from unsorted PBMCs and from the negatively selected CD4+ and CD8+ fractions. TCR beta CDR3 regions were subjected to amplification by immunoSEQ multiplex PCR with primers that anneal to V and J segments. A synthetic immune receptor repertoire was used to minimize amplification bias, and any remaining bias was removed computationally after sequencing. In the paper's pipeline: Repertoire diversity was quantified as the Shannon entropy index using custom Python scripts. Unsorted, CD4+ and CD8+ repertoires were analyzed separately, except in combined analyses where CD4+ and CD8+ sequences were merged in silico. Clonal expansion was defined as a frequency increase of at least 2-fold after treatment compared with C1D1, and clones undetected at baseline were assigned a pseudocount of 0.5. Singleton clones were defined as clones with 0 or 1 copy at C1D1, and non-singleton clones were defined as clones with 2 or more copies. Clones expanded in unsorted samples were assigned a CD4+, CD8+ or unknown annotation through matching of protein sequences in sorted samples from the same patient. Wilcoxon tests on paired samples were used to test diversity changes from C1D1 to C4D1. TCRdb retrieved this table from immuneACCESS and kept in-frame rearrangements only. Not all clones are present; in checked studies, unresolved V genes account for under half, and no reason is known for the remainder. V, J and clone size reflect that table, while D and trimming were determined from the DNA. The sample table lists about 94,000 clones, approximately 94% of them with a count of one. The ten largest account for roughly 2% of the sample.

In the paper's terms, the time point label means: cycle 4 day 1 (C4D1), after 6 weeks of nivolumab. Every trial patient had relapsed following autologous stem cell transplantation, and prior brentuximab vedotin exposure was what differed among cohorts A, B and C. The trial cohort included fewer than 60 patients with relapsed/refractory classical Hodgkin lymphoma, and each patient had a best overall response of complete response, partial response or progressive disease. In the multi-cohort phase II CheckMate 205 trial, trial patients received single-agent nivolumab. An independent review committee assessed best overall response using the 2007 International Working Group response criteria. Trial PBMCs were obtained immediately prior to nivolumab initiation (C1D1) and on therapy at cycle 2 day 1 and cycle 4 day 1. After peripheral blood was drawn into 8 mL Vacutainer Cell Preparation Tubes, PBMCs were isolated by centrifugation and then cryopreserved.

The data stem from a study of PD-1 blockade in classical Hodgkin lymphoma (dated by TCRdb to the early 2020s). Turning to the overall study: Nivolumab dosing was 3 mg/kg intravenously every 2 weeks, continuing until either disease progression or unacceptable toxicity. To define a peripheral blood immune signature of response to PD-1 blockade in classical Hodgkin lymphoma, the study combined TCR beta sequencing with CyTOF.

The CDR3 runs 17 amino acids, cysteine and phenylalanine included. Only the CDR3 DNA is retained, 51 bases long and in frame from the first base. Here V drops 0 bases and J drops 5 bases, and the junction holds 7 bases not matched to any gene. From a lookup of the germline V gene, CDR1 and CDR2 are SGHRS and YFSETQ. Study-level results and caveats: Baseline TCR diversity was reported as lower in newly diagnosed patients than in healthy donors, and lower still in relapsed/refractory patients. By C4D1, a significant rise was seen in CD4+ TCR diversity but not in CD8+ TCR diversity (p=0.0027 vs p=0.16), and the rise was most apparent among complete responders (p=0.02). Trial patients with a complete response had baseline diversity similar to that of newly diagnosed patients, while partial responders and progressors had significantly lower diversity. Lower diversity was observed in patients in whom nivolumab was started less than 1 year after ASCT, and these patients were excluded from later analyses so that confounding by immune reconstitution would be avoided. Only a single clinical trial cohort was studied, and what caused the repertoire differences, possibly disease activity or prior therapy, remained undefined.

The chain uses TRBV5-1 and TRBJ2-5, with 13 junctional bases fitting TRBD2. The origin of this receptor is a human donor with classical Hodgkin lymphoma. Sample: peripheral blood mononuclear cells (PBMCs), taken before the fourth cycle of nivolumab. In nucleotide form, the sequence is TGCGCCAGCAGCTTGGGCCTCTCGACTAGCGGGGGGGAGACCCAGTACTTC. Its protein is CASSLGLSTSGGETQYF.